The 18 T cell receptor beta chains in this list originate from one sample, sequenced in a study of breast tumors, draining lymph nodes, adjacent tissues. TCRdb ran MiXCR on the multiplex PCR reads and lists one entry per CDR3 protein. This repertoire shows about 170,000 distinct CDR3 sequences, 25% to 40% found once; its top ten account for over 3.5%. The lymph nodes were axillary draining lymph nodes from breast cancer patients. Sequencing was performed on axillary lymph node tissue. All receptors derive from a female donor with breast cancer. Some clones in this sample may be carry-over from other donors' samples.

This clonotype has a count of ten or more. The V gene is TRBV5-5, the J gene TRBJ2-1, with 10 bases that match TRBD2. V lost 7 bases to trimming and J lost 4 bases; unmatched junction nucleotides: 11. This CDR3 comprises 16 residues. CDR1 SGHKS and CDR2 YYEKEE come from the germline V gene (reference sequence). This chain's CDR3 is CASLKTGTSAYNEQFF. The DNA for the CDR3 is TGTGCCAGCCTGAAAACCGGGACTAGCGCTTACAATGAGCAGTTCTTC.

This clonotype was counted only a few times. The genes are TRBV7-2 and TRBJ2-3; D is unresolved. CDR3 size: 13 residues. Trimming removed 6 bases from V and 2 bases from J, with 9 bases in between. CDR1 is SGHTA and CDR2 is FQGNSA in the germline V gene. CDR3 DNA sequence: TGTGCCAGCAGTCAATCCCTCACAGATACGCAGTATTTT. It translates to CASSQSLTDTQYF.

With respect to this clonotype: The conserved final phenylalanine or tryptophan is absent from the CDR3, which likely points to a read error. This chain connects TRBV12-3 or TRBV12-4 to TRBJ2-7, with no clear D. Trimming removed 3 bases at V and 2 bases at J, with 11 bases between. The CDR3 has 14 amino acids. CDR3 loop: CASSFAQLAYEQYL. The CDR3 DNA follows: TGTGCCAGCAGTTTCGCCCAGCTAGCCTACGAGCAGTACCTC.

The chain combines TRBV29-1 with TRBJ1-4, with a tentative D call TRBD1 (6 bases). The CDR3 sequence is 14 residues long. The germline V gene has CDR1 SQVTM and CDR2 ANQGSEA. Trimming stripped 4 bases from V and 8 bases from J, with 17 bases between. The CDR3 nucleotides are TGCAGCGTTGTGTGGGGGGGCGAAGGGGAAAAACTGTTTTTT. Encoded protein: CSVVWGGEGEKLFF.

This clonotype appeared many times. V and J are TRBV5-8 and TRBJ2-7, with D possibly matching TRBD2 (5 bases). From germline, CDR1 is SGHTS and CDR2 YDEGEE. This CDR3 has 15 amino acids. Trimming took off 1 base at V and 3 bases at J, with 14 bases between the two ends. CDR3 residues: CASSLLVLADYEQYF. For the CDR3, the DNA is TGTGCCAGCAGCTTGTTGGTGCTAGCAGACTACGAGCAGTACTTC.

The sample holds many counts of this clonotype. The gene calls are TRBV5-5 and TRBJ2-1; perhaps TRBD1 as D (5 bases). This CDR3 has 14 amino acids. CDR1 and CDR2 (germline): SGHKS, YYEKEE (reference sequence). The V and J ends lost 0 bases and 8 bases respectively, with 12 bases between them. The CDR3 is CASSLAVRAHEQFF. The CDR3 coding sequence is TGTGCCAGCAGCTTGGCCGTCAGGGCACATGAGCAGTTCTTC.

The CDR3 bases are TGTGCCACCAGTGATCCAGACCAGGGGGCGTGGACCGGGGAGCTGTTTTTT. Protein sequence: CATSDPDQGAWTGELFF. V is TRBV24-1 and J is TRBJ2-2; 8 nucleotides match TRBD1. Germline V gives CDR1 KGHDR, CDR2 SFDVKD. V lost 3 bases and J lost 5; bases outside the gene matches: 10. The CDR3 contains 17 residues.

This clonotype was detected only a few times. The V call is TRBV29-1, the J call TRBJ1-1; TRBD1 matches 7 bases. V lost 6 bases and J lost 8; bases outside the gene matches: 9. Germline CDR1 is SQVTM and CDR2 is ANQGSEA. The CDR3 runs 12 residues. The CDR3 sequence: CSVSRGGREAFF. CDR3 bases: TGCAGCGTATCCAGGGGGGGGCGAGAAGCTTTCTTT.

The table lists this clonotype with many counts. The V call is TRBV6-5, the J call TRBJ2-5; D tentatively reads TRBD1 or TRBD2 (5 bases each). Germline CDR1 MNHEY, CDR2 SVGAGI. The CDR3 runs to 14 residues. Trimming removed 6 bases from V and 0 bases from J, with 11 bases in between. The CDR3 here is CASSRDLYQETQYF. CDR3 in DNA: TGTGCCAGCAGCCGGGACCTGTACCAAGAGACCCAGTACTTC.

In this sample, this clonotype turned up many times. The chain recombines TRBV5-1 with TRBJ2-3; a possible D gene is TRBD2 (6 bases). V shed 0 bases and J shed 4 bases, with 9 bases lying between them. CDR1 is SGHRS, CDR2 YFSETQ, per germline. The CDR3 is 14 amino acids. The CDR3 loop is CASSLAGSADTQYF. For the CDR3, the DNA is TGCGCCAGCAGCTTGGCCGGGAGCGCAGATACGCAGTATTTT.

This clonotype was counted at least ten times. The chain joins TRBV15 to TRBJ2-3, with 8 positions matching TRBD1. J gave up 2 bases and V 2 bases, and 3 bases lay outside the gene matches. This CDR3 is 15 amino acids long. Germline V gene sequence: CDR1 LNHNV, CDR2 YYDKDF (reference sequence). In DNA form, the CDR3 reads TGTGCCACCAGCAGAACAGGGGGTTCCACAGATACGCAGTATTTT. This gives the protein CATSRTGGSTDTQYF.

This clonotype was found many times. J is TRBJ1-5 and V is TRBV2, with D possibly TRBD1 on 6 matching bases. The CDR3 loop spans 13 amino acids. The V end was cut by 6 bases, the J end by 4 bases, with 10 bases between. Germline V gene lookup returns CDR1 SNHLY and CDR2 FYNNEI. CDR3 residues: CASRDRRNQPQHF. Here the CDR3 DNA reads TGTGCCAGCAGGGACAGAAGAAATCAGCCCCAGCATTTT.

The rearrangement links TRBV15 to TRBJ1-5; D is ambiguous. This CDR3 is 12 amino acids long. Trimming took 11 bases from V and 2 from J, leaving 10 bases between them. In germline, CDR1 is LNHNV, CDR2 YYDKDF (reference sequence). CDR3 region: CAQGFRNQPQHF. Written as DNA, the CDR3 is TGTGCCCAAGGGTTCCGCAATCAGCCCCAGCATTTT. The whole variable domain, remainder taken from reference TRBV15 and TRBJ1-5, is DAMVIQNPRYQVTQFGKPVTLSCSQTLNHNVMYWYQQKSSQAPKLLFHYYDKDFNNEADTPDNFQSRRPNTSFCFLDIRSPGLGDTAMYLCAQGFRNQPQHFGDGTRLSIL.

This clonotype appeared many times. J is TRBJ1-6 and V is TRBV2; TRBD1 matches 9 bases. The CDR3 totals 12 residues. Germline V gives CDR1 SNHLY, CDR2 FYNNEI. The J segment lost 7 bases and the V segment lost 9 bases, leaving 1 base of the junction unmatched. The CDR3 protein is CARGQGNSPLHF. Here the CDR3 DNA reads TGTGCCAGAGGACAGGGGAATTCACCCCTCCACTTT.

The CDR3 DNA follows: TGCAAGATCTTGGGACAGGGTGCTGGGGGCTACACCTTC. Residues: CKILGQGAGGYTF. This chain links TRBV20-1 with TRBJ1-2; 9 bases map to TRBD1. The germline V gene encodes CDR1 DFQATT and CDR2 SNEGSKA (reference sequence). CDR3 length: 13 residues.

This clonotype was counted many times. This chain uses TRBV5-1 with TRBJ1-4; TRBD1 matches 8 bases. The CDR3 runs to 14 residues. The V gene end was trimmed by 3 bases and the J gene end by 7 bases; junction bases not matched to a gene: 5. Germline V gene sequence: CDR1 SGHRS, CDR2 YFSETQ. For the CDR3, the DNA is TGCGCCAGCAGCTGGGACAGGAGAGGTGAAAAACTGTTTTTT. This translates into CASSWDRRGEKLFF.

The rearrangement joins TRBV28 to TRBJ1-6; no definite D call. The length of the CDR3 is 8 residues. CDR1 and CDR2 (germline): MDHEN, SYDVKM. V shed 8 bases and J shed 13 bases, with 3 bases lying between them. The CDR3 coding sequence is TGTGCCAGCTTCCCCCTCCACTTT. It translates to CASFPLHF.

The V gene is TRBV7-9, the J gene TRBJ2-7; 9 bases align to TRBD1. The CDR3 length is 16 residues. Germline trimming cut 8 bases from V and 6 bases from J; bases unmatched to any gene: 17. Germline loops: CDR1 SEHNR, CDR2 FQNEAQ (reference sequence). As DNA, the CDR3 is TGTGCCAGCTCCCGAATTTTCGGGACAGGGCTCGGCGAGCAGTACTTC. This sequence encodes CASSRIFGTGLGEQYF.